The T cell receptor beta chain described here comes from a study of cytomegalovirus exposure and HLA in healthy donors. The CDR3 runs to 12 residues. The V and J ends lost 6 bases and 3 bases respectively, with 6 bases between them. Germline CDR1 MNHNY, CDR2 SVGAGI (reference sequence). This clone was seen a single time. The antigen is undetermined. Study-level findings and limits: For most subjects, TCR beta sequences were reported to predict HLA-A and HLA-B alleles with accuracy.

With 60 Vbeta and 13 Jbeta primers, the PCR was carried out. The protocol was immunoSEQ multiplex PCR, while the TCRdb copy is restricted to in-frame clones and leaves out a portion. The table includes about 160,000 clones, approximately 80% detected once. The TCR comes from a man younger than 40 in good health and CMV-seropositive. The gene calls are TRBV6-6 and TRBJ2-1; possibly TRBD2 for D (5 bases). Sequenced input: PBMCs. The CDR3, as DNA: TGTGCCAGCAGCCGGGACTACAATGAGCAGTTCTTC. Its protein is CASSRDYNEQFF.